This TCR beta chain stems from a study of blood T cell repertoires in COVID-19. Study background: Spain, Italy and the United States supplied samples that represented acute and convalescent COVID-19. Sources were T cells, B-cell-depleted T cells, or PBMCs; the material itself was cDNA or gDNA.

In the original processing: Reference gene primer amplification gave nucleated cell count estimates. Method: immunoSEQ multiplex PCR; TCRdb's copy keeps in-frame clones and lacks some. The DNA was the basis for D and trimming; V, J and clone size are from that table. The data hold tens of thousands of clones, with around 87% observed a single time. The ends lost 5 bases at V and 3 bases at J; junction bases unmatched: 9. The CDR3 loop spans 16 amino acids. Looked up from germline, CDR1 is MNHEY and CDR2 is SVGEGT. The chain uses TRBV6-2 or TRBV6-3 and TRBJ2-4, with 8 bases that match TRBD1. The TCR comes from a human donor with acute or convalescent COVID-19. The donor label of this sample is uncertain. Sequenced input: peripheral blood. The CDR3 region is CASSQRTGSGKNIQYF. CDR3 bases: TGTGCCAGCAGTCAACGGACAGGGTCTGGCAAAAACATTCAGTACTTC.